A selection of T cell receptor beta chains follows, all from one sample in a study of CD8+ T cells in alopecia areata. Only in-frame clones appear in the TCRdb table, and some are missing; sequencing was by immunoSEQ multiplex PCR. The repertoire holds about 200,000 clones, over 45% seen once, with 5.5% in the top ten. The source material was CD4+ T cells sorted from blood, sampled at week 24, from a patient treated with tofacitinib. The receptors derive from a human donor with alopecia areata. The CDR3 runs from the conserved cysteine through the conserved F or W. Fields, in order: J gene, V gene, CDR3 protein.

TRBJ2-5 TRBV7-2 CASSGGAGAGETQYF
TRBJ2-3 TRBV29-1 CSVEEQDAGADTQYF
TRBJ2-7 TRBV10-3 CAIRGQMDSYEQYF
TRBJ1-3 TRBV9 CASSVPGADTIYF
TRBJ1-4 TRBV6-6 CASSKQATNEKLFF
TRBJ2-1 TRBV6-5 CASSSLAGGAVNEQFF
TRBJ2-7 TRBV5-1 CASSLGQGSYEQYF
TRBJ2-5 TRBV7-9 CASSPGQETQYF
TRBJ1-5 TRBV19 CASRGQGASQPQHF
TRBJ2-6 TRBV7-2 CASSRSGANVLTF
TRBJ2-3 TRBV7-2 CASRNSVPSTDTQYF
TRBJ1-2 TRBV5-6 CASSLKEGKYGYTF
TRBJ1-2 TRBV5-5 CASSLGGLGVGYTF
TRBJ2-7 TRBV4-1 CASSPLGIAYEQYF
TRBJ2-3 TRBV5-1 CASSLIQGWKDTQYF
TRBJ1-1 TRBV30 CAWRGDSSTEAFF
TRBJ2-7 TRBV5-1 CASSLTGQEFYEQYF
TRBJ1-5 TRBV7-9 CASSTDGEINQPQHF
TRBJ2-7 TRBV9 CASSGGLASYEQYF
TRBJ2-5 TRBV9 CASSVETGQGAETQYF
TRBJ1-1 TRBV29-1 CSVTRGGNTEAFF
TRBJ2-7 TRBV5-1 CASSVTTSYEQYF
TRBJ2-2 TRBV6-1 CASSEYGTGNTGELFF
TRBJ2-7 TRBV29-1 CSVDGTGYEQYF